The entry below gives a single TCR beta chain sequence along with its context. The CDR3 has 16 amino acids. J gave up 9 bases and V 4 bases, and 13 bases lay outside the gene matches. CDR1 and CDR2 from the germline V gene are LGHNA and YSLEER. The data derive from a study of T cell changes during pregnancy in multiple sclerosis. Generated by immunoSEQ multiplex PCR, the TCRdb table keeps only in-frame clones and is missing some. The sample yields 100,000 to 140,000 clones, roughly 90% seen once. The material was peripheral blood, obtained in the third trimester of pregnancy. The J gene is TRBJ2-1, the V gene TRBV4-3; 9 bases fit TRBD1. This TCR was sampled from a female donor in good health, enrolled as a control in a pregnancy study. The CDR3 loop is CASSPGQGQGWREQFF. The CDR3 coding sequence is TGCGCCAGCAGCCCGGGCCAGGGACAGGGTTGGCGTGAGCAGTTCTTC.